What follows are 8 T cell receptor beta chains derived from one specimen sequenced in a study of shared clonotypes between healthy human individuals. Sequencing was performed with immunoSEQ multiplex PCR; in TCRdb, only in-frame clones are kept and a portion is missing. The data contain about 520,000 clones, around 96% of them singletons. The source material was naive CD4+ T cells sorted from blood. Sample subset: CD45RA+ positively selected. These receptors came from a woman aged 30 to 39 in good health.

The chain has TRBV30 and TRBJ1-2, with D possibly matching TRBD1 (5 bases). Trimming cost V 8 bases and J 5 bases, with 15 bases left between them. The CDR3 covers 12 residues. Per germline, CDR1 GTSNPN and CDR2 SVGIG (reference sequence). CDR3 sequence (DNA): TGTGCCCGATGGGGGGAAAGATATGGCTACACCTTC. The encoded protein is CARWGERYGYTF.

The DNA of the CDR3 is TGTGCCAGCAGCGGACAGGGGGCCACTGAAGCTTTCTTT. Translating it yields CASSGQGATEAFF. The rearrangement links TRBV7-9 to TRBJ1-1, with 11 positions matching TRBD1. CDR3 length: 13 residues. Germline V gene lookup returns CDR1 SEHNR and CDR2 FQNEAQ (reference sequence). Trimming cost V 5 bases and J 4 bases; bases outside gene matches: 0.

The chain links TRBV19 to TRBJ2-1; a possible D gene is TRBD2 (6 bases). Germline CDR1 LNHDA, CDR2 SQIVND (reference sequence). V was trimmed by 7 bases and J by 5 bases, leaving 18 bases between them. This CDR3 contains 15 residues. The CDR3 DNA sequence: TGTGCCAGTACCCATGCATCGGACTATAACAATGAGCAGTTCTTC. Its translation is CASTHASDYNNEQFF.

This chain connects TRBV2 to TRBJ1-3; 9 bases are shared with TRBD1. The CDR3 is 17 residues long. The germline gives CDR1 SNHLY, CDR2 FYNNEI. The ends lost 7 bases at V and 3 bases at J; junction bases unmatched: 13. CDR3 nucleotides: TGTGCCAGCATGGGGCCACCGGGACAGGGAAGTGGAAACACCATATATTTT. The encoded protein is CASMGPPGQGSGNTIYF.

The rearrangement links TRBV21-1 to TRBJ2-7; the table calls TRBD2, which could not be checked here. TRBV21-1 is shown as a pseudogene. This CDR3 spans 14 amino acids. CDR3 region: CASSNLTSGSEQYF. The DNA for the CDR3 is TGTGCCAGCAGCAATTTAACTAGCGGGAGCGAGCAGTACTTC.

The V gene is TRBV5-4, the J gene TRBJ2-1, with TRBD2 matching 15 bases. Per germline, CDR1 SGHNT and CDR2 YYREEE (reference sequence). This CDR3 contains 18 residues. V dropped 4 bases and J dropped 4; count of bases not matched to a gene: 9. This chain's CDR3 is CASSRTSGRGGRYNEQFF. The DNA for the CDR3 is TGTGCCAGCAGCCGGACTAGCGGGAGGGGGGGTAGGTACAATGAGCAGTTCTTC.

V is TRBV2 and J is TRBJ2-1; 9 bases are shared with TRBD1. The CDR3 sequence is 16 residues long. The J segment lost 4 bases and the V segment lost 5 bases, leaving 9 bases of the junction unmatched. CDR1 SNHLY and CDR2 FYNNEI come from the germline V gene. The CDR3 bases are TGTGCCAGCAGTCCTTACCGGGACAGGGTTTACAATGAGCAGTTCTTC. Translation: CASSPYRDRVYNEQFF.

The chain is built from TRBV7-9 and TRBJ2-1; TRBD2 aligns across 8 bases. The CDR3 is 15 residues long. CDR1 and CDR2 from the germline V gene are SEHNR and FQNEAQ (reference sequence). The ends lost 1 base at V and 4 bases at J; junction bases unmatched: 3. The CDR3 bases are TGTGCCAGCAGCTTAGTTTCTAGCGGGTACAATGAGCAGTTCTTC. As protein: CASSLVSSGYNEQFF.